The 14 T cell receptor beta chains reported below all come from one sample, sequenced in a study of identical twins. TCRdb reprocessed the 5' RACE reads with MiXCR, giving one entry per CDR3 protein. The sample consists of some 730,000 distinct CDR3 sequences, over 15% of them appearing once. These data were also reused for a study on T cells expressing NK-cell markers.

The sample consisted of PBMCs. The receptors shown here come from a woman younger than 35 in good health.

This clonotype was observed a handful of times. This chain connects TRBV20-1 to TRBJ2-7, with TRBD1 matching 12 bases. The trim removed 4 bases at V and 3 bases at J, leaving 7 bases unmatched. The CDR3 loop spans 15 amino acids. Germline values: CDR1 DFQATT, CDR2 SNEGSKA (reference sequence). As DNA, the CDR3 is TGCAGTGCTACCCCGGGACAGGGGGCCAACTACGAGCAGTACTTC. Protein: CSATPGQGANYEQYF.

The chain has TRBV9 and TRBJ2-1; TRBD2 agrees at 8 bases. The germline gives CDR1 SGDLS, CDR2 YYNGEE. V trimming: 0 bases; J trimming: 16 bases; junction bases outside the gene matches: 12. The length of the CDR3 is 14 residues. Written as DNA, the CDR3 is TGTGCCAGCAGCGTAGAGGTAGCGGGGCCCTATTGTTTCTTC. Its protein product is CASSVEVAGPYCFF.

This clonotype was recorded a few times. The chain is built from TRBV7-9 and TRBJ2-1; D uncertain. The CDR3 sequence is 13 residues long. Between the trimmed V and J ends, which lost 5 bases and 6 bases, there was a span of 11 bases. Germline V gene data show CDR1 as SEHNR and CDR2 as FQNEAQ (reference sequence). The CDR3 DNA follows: TGTGCCAGCAGCCGGGTCGGCACCAATGAGCAGTTCTTC. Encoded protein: CASSRVGTNEQFF.

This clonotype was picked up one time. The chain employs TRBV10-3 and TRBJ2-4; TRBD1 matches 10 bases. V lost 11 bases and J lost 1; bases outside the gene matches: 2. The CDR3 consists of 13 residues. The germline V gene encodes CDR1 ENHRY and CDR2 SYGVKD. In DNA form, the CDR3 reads TGTGCCTCGGGACAGGGGGCCAAAAACATTCAGTACTTC. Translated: CASGQGAKNIQYF.

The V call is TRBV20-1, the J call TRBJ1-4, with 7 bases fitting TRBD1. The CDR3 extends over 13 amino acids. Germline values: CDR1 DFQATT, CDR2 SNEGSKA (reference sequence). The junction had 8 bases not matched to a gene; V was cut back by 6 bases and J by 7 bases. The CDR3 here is CSAYRGNREKLFF. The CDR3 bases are TGCAGTGCGTACAGGGGTAATCGTGAAAAACTGTTTTTT.

The CDR3 reads CASRQGLFCYEQYF. In nucleotides, the CDR3 is TGTGCCAGCCGACAGGGGCTCTTCTGCTACGAGCAGTACTTC. The chain employs TRBV5-6 and TRBJ2-7; 8 bases match TRBD1. The CDR3 is 14 residues long. V shed 7 bases, J shed 3 bases, and the junction held 9 bases outside the gene matches. Germline-derived CDR1 and CDR2 are SGHDT and YYEEEE.

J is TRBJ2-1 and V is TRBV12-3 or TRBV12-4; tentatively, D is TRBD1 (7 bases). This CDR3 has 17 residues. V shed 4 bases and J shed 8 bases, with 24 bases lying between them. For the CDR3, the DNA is TGTGCCAGCAGTTCCCCGGAGGGGGCGGGAAGGAGGGATGAGCAGTTCTTC. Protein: CASSSPEGAGRRDEQFF.

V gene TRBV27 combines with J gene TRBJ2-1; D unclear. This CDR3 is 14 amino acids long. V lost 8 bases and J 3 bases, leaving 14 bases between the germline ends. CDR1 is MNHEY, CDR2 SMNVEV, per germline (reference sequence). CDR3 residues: CASSTGRNYNEQFF. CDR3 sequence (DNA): TGTGCCAGCTCCACCGGACGGAACTACAATGAGCAGTTCTTC.

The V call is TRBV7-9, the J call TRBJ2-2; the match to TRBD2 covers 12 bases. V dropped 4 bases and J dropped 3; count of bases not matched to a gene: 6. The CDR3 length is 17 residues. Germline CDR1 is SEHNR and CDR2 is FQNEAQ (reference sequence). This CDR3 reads CASSSQGLAGYTGELFF. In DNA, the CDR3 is TGTGCCAGCAGCTCCCAAGGACTAGCGGGATACACCGGGGAGCTGTTTTTT. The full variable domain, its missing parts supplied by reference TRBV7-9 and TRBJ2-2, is DTGVSQNPRHKITKRGQNVTFRCDPISEHNRLYWYRQTLGQGPEFLTYFQNEAQLEKSRLLSDRFSAERPKGSFSTLEIQRTEQGDSAMYLCASSSQGLAGYTGELFFGEGSRLTVL.

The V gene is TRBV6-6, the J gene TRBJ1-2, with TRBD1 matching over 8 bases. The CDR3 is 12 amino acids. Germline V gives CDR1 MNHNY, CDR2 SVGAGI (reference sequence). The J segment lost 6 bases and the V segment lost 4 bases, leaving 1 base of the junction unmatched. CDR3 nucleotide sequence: TGTGCCAGCAGTTCAGGGGGCCATGGCTACACCTTC. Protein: CASSSGGHGYTF.

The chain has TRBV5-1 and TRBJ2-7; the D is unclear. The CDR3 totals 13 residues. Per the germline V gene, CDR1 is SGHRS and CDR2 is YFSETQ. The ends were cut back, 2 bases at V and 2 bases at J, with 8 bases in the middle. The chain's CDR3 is CASSLSVTYEQYF. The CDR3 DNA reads TGCGCCAGCAGCTTATCGGTTACCTACGAGCAGTACTTC.

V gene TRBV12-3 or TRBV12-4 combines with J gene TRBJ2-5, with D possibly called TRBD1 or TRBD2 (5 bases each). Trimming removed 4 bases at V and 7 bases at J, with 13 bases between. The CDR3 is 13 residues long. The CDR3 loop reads CASSWRQGSTQYF. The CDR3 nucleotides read TGTGCCAGCAGTTGGAGGCAGGGTTCGACCCAGTACTTC.

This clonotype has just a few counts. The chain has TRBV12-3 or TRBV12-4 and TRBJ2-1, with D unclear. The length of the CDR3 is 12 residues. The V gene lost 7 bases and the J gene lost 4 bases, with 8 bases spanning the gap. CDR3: CASTNLYNEQFF. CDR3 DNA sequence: TGTGCCAGCACTAACTTATACAATGAGCAGTTCTTC.

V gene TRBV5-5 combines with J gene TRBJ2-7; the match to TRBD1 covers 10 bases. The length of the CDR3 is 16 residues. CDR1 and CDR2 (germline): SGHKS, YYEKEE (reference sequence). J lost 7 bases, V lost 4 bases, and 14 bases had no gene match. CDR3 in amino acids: CASSQFGTGDLEEQYF. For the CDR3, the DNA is TGTGCCAGCAGCCAATTCGGGACAGGGGATTTAGAAGAGCAGTACTTC.